This record concerns one T cell receptor beta chain sequence. This specimen belongs to a study of blood T cell repertoires in COVID-19. Study background: Collection of acute and convalescent COVID-19 samples took place in the United States, Italy and Spain.

Germline CDR1 and CDR2: ENHRY and SYGVKD. V lost 4 bases, J lost 4 bases, and 13 bases lay in between. The CDR3 consists of 14 residues. Authors' methods: Estimated nucleated cell counts came from reference gene primer amplification. The repertoire was sequenced with immunoSEQ multiplex PCR; TCRdb's copy has only in-frame clones and lacks some. V and J calls plus clone size are reproduced from that table; the DNA served to infer D and trimming. The sample comprises roughly 70,000 clones, about 88% of which are singletons, and less than 7.5% rests with the top ten. Sequenced material: peripheral blood. This TCR came from an elderly man with COVID-19, enrolled during active disease. The chain employs TRBV10-3 and TRBJ1-2; D is possibly TRBD1 (6 bases). This CDR3 reads CAISGEGEFYGYTF. The CDR3, as DNA: TGTGCCATCAGTGGGGAGGGGGAGTTCTATGGCTACACCTTC.